These 21 T cell receptor beta chains were all obtained from the same sample, sequenced in a study of blood T cell repertoires in COVID-19. Profiling relied on immunoSEQ multiplex PCR, and the TCRdb table lists in-frame clones only, not all of them. In the table there are 200,000 to 250,000 clones, around 89% of which are singletons. The sequencing sample was made of PBMCs or T cells enriched from blood (not recorded which). These receptors were collected from a man aged 30-40 years who had been exposed to COVID-19.

V usage is TRBV9 and J usage is TRBJ1-2, with TRBD1 matching over 11 bases. V trimming: 4 bases; J trimming: 0 bases; junction bases outside the gene matches: 5. The CDR3 has 16 residues. Germline CDR1 is SGDLS and CDR2 is YYNGEE. As DNA, the CDR3 is TGTGCCAGCAGCCCCCGGGACAGGGGGGCTAACTATGGCTACACCTTC. Translation: CASSPRDRGANYGYTF.

A few counts support this clone. The chain uses TRBV4-2 and TRBJ2-1; weak D call: TRBD2 (7 bases). This CDR3 is built from 15 residues. Trimming took off 2 bases at V and 9 bases at J, with 17 bases between the two ends. Germline lookup yields CDR1 LGHNA and CDR2 YNFKEQ. This CDR3 is CASSQMTGGSPEQFF. The CDR3 DNA reads TGTGCCAGCAGCCAAATGACGGGGGGCAGCCCTGAGCAGTTCTTC.

The chain combines TRBV6-5 with TRBJ2-2; 7 bases map to TRBD2. In germline, CDR1 is MNHEY, CDR2 SVGAGI. There are 15 residues in the CDR3. The V gene end was trimmed by 6 bases and the J gene end by 3 bases; junction bases not matched to a gene: 7. The CDR3 nucleotides are TGTGCCAGCAGCAGCGGGGCGGTGGACACCGGGGAGCTGTTTTTT. Amino acid sequence: CASSSGAVDTGELFF.

This chain connects TRBV18 to TRBJ1-3, with 7 bases identical to TRBD1. V lost 4 bases, J lost 0 bases, and 3 bases stayed unmatched. CDR1 KGHSH and CDR2 LQKENI come from the germline V gene. The CDR3 is 15 residues long. CDR3 protein: CASSQGQHSGNTIYF. The DNA of the CDR3 is TGTGCCAGCTCACAGGGACAGCACTCTGGAAACACCATATATTTT.

This clone was counted a single time. V and J are TRBV10-2 and TRBJ1-5, with D unclear. CDR1 is WSHSY, CDR2 SAAADI, per germline. This CDR3 is built from 15 residues. V shed 2 bases and J shed 4 bases, with 12 bases lying between them. The CDR3 is CASSELPRGNQPQHF. As DNA, the CDR3 is TGCGCCAGCAGTGAGCTCCCGCGAGGAAATCAGCCCCAGCATTTT.

The chain is built from TRBV6-1 and TRBJ1-1, with 10 bases aligning to TRBD1. The junction had 11 bases not matched to a gene; V was cut back by 3 bases and J by 1 base. This CDR3 spans 18 amino acids. The germline V gene encodes CDR1 MNHNS and CDR2 SASEGT. DNA of the CDR3: TGTGCCAGCAGTGAGAGGCTTCAATGGGACAGGGGGAACACTGAAGCTTTCTTT. This codes for CASSERLQWDRGNTEAFF.

The rearrangement uses TRBV4-1 and TRBJ2-7; TRBD2 might be the D (5 bases). V lost 2 bases and J lost 3, with 11 bases in between. This CDR3 spans 14 amino acids. In germline, CDR1 is MGHRA, CDR2 YSYEKL. CDR3 nucleotide sequence: TGCGCCAGCAGCCAAAACGGGGAGAGCTACGAGCAGTACTTC. Translated: CASSQNGESYEQYF.

The chain combines TRBV3-1 (or the pseudogene TRBV3-2) with TRBJ1-6; D is unclear. Germline V lookup: CDR1 LGHDT, CDR2 YNNKEL (reference sequence). The V end was cut by 1 base, the J end by 5 bases, with 9 bases between. The CDR3 loop spans 15 amino acids. This CDR3 is CASSQARGHNSPLHF. The CDR3 DNA follows: TGTGCCAGCAGCCAAGCCAGAGGCCATAATTCACCCCTCCACTTT.

The genes are TRBV27 and TRBJ1-2; the match to TRBD1 covers 9 bases. The germline gives CDR1 MNHEY, CDR2 SMNVEV (reference sequence). V gave up 5 bases and J gave up 6 bases; unmatched junction bases: 7. This CDR3 has 14 residues. The chain's CDR3 is CASSRQRDRDGYTF. The CDR3 bases are TGTGCCAGCAGTCGCCAGCGGGACAGGGATGGCTACACCTTC.

This clone turned up a few times. The chain links TRBV7-3 to TRBJ2-3; 7 positions match TRBD1. Germline V gene data show CDR1 as SGHTA and CDR2 as FQGTGA. The CDR3 totals 14 residues. Trimming at V came to 4 bases and at J to 4 bases, leaving 5 bases not matched to a gene. The CDR3 spells CASSYRQGPDTQYF. As DNA, the CDR3 is TGTGCCAGCAGCTATAGACAGGGCCCAGATACGCAGTATTTT. Together with reference TRBV7-3 and TRBJ2-3, the CDR3 gives the full variable domain: GAGVSQTPSNKVTEKGKYVELRCDPISGHTALYWYRQSLGQGPEFLIYFQGTGAADDSGLPNDRFFAVRPEGSVSTLKIQRTERGDSAVYLCASSYRQGPDTQYFGPGTRLTVL.

The chain combines TRBV28 with TRBJ2-1; 11 nucleotides match TRBD2. Germline V gene lookup returns CDR1 MDHEN and CDR2 SYDVKM. This CDR3 region has 15 residues. Trimming at V came to 4 bases and at J to 7 bases, leaving 6 bases not matched to a gene. The chain's CDR3 is CASSSPSGGRNEQFF. As DNA, the CDR3 is TGTGCCAGCAGTTCCCCTAGCGGGGGGAGAAATGAGCAGTTCTTC.

This CDR3 is CASSLGTTPGRTEAFF. CDR3 in DNA: TGTGCCAGCAGTCTGGGGACAACGCCCGGTCGGACTGAAGCTTTCTTT. The genes are TRBV27 and TRBJ1-1, with a weak D call TRBD1 (6 bases). The CDR3 has 16 amino acids. CDR1 is MNHEY and CDR2 is SMNVEV in the germline V gene (reference sequence). V lost 5 bases to trimming and J lost 5 bases, with 21 bases between them.

This clone was found once. The chain has TRBV29-1 and TRBJ2-7; 9 nucleotides line up with TRBD1. This CDR3 region has 13 residues. With 6 bases clipped from V and 1 base from J, the junction kept 4 bases outside the gene matches. Per germline, CDR1 SQVTM and CDR2 ANQGSEA. The CDR3: CSVTGTGSYEQYF. The CDR3 DNA sequence: TGCAGCGTGACCGGGACAGGGTCCTACGAGCAGTACTTC.

V and J are TRBV6-5 and TRBJ1-2, with D uncertain. CDR1 is MNHEY and CDR2 is SVGAGI in the germline V gene. The CDR3 sequence is 11 residues long. In DNA form, the CDR3 reads TGTGTCGACTCGGGGAGGGATGGCTACACCTTC. It specifies CVDSGRDGYTF.

The chain links TRBV7-2 to TRBJ2-5; D possibly corresponds to TRBD1 (6 bases). V lost 5 bases to trimming and J lost 2 bases, with 15 bases between them. CDR3 length: 15 amino acids. Germline CDR1 and CDR2: SGHTA and FQGNSA. The CDR3 is CASSTQGTRQETQYF. CDR3 bases: TGTGCCAGCAGCACACAAGGGACAAGACAAGAGACCCAGTACTTC.

The V call is TRBV6-5, the J call TRBJ2-7; weak D call: TRBD1 (6 bases). Germline CDR1 reads MNHEY; CDR2 reads SVGAGI. V dropped 6 bases and J dropped 2 bases, with 14 bases sitting between them. This CDR3 has 14 amino acids. CDR3 amino acids: CASRWDDRTYEQYF. CDR3 in DNA: TGTGCCAGCAGATGGGACGACAGGACCTACGAGCAGTACTTC.

The chain uses TRBV6-5 and TRBJ2-5; the match to TRBD2 covers 8 bases. Germline loops: CDR1 MNHEY, CDR2 SVGAGI. Trimming took 10 bases from V and 4 from J; bases not matched to a gene: 11. The CDR3 extends over 14 amino acids. In DNA, the CDR3 is TGTGCCACTAACAGCCTCGGGGGGGGAGAGACCCAGTACTTC. Translating it yields CATNSLGGGETQYF.

The chain has TRBV2 and TRBJ2-7; TRBD1 is a possible D gene (5 bases). The germline V gene encodes CDR1 SNHLY and CDR2 FYNNEI. Between the trimmed V and J ends, which lost 8 bases and 4 bases, there was a span of 18 bases. This CDR3 region has 14 residues. CDR3 sequence (DNA): TGTGCCAGCGCGTTGGGTAAGGGGAATTACGAGCAGTACTTC. Translating it yields CASALGKGNYEQYF.

The chain combines TRBV6-1 with TRBJ1-2; TRBD1 agrees at 8 bases. The CDR3 is 15 residues long. V gave up 2 bases and J gave up 5 bases; unmatched junction bases: 7. Germline V gives CDR1 MNHNS, CDR2 SASEGT. The CDR3 DNA sequence: TGTGCCAGCAGTGAAACCGGGGACAGGAGATATGGCTACACCTTC. This codes for CASSETGDRRYGYTF.

This clone appeared a single time. The chain recombines TRBV5-4 with TRBJ2-7; the match to TRBD2 covers 13 bases. Germline loops: CDR1 SGHNT, CDR2 YYREEE (reference sequence). This CDR3 has 18 amino acids. The V and J ends lost 4 bases and 6 bases, in that order; junction bases with no gene match: 16. The CDR3 sequence is CASSEGTSGVPGLREQYF. Written as DNA, the CDR3 is TGTGCCAGCAGCGAGGGGACTAGCGGGGTCCCAGGGCTGCGCGAGCAGTACTTC.

The chain links TRBV6-2 or TRBV6-3 to TRBJ1-6, with a weak D call TRBD1 (5 bases). The V gene's germline CDR1 is MNHEY and CDR2 SVGEGT. The V gene lost 0 bases and the J gene lost 12 bases, with 12 bases spanning the gap. CDR3 length: 14 amino acids. The CDR3 here is CASSYSGGTGPLHF. In nucleotides, the CDR3 is TGTGCCAGCAGTTACTCTGGCGGAACAGGACCCCTCCACTTT.